Only one count was recorded for the clone carrying this T cell receptor (beta chain). This sample stems from a study of CD8 T cells in Susac syndrome. After removal of 1 base from V and 5 bases from J, the junction contained 5 bases not matched to a gene. The CDR3 sequence is 16 residues long. Per the germline V gene, CDR1 is SGHTA and CDR2 is FQGNSA. The authors negatively isolated CD8+ and CD4+ T cells and FACS-enriched TEMRA cells. An amount of RNA that ranged from roughly 0.5 to 1 ug was reverse transcribed with random hexamers. Using its own MiXCR run on the immunoSEQ multiplex PCR reads, TCRdb lists one record per CDR3 protein. The sample holds around 170,000 distinct CDR3 sequences, approximately 95% seen once.

Sequencing was performed on CD4+ T cells from PBMCs. This clonotype was sampled from a human donor with Susac syndrome. This chain joins TRBV7-2 and TRBJ2-6; TRBD2 aligns across 7 bases. The CDR3 coding sequence is TGTGCCAGCAGCTTAGATCCGGGGGGAAGGGCCAACGTCCTGACTTTC. Protein: CASSLDPGGRANVLTF. Based on the CDR3 plus reference TRBV7-2 and TRBJ2-6, the full variable domain is GAGVSQSPSNKVTEKGKDVELRCDPISGHTALYWYRQSLGQGLEFLIYFQGNSAPDKSGLPSDRFSAERTGGSVSTLTIQRTQQEDSAVYLCASSLDPGGRANVLTFGAGSRLTVL.